The 23 T cell receptor beta chains given below trace back to one sample, sequenced in a study of cytomegalovirus exposure and HLA in healthy donors. Libraries were prepared by immunoSEQ multiplex PCR; TCRdb keeps only in-frame clonotypes and omits some of them. Altogether roughly 98,000 clones are present, around nine tenths being singletons, with the ten largest covering approximately 4%. The source material was PBMCs. The receptors here all came from a young woman in good health and CMV-seronegative.

The J gene is TRBJ2-3, the V gene TRBV9; TRBD2 aligns across 9 bases. Per the germline V gene, CDR1 is SGDLS and CDR2 is YYNGEE. There are 16 residues in the CDR3. Trimming at V came to 1 base and at J to 2 bases, leaving 5 bases not matched to a gene. The CDR3 sequence is CASSVRSGGSTDTQYF. CDR3 DNA: TGTGCCAGCAGCGTAAGGAGCGGGGGGTCCACAGATACGCAGTATTTT.

The chain has TRBV28 and TRBJ2-1, with 11 positions matching TRBD2. The CDR3 contains 15 residues. Germline CDR1 and CDR2: MDHEN and SYDVKM. V gave up 5 bases and J gave up 6 bases; unmatched junction bases: 6. CDR3 nucleotide sequence: TGTGCCAGCAGTCGGACTAGCGGGTTGGGCAATGAGCAGTTCTTC. This translates into CASSRTSGLGNEQFF.

The V and J genes are TRBV9 and TRBJ1-1; D not certain. The V gene's germline CDR1 is SGDLS and CDR2 YYNGEE. This CDR3 contains 13 residues. V lost 0 bases, J lost 2 bases, and 5 bases lay in between. The CDR3 DNA is TGTGCCAGCAGCGTAGATCTAAACACTGAAGCTTTCTTT. Translating it yields CASSVDLNTEAFF.

Only one count was recorded for this clone. This chain connects TRBV5-1 to TRBJ1-1; 8 bases are shared with TRBD1. Germline-derived CDR1 and CDR2 are SGHRS and YFSETQ. The CDR3 covers 15 residues. The V and J ends lost 4 bases and 5 bases, in that order; junction bases with no gene match: 10. CDR3 residues: CASSGMTGVGTEAFF. CDR3 DNA sequence: TGCGCCAGCAGCGGTATGACAGGGGTGGGTACTGAAGCTTTCTTT.

The chain carries TRBV10-3 and TRBJ2-2; D is unresolved. This CDR3 spans 13 amino acids. CDR1 and CDR2 (germline): ENHRY, SYGVKD. Trimming left V 7 bases short and J 2 bases short, with 8 bases between. The CDR3 nucleotides are TGTGCCATCATAGCCCGAAACACCGGGGAGCTGTTTTTT. This translates into CAIIARNTGELFF.

The gene calls are TRBV29-1 and TRBJ2-3, with 7 nucleotides matching TRBD1. The germline V gene encodes CDR1 SQVTM and CDR2 ANQGSEA. The CDR3 runs to 14 residues. The J segment lost 3 bases and the V segment lost 5 bases, leaving 8 bases of the junction unmatched. The CDR3 DNA follows: TGCAGCGTTAGGGGACAGAGGATAACAGATACGCAGTATTTT. As protein: CSVRGQRITDTQYF.

The chain couples TRBV19 to TRBJ1-6; perhaps TRBD1 as D (5 bases). The V end was cut by 7 bases, the J end by 6 bases, with 10 bases between. The CDR3 runs 13 residues. The germline V gene has CDR1 LNHDA and CDR2 SQIVND (reference sequence). CDR3 amino acids: CASIQDGNSPLHF. CDR3 sequence (DNA): TGTGCCAGTATACAGGACGGTAATTCACCCCTCCACTTT.

The chain employs TRBV5-4 and TRBJ2-6; D perhaps matches TRBD1 (5 bases). Trimming removed 4 bases from V and 4 bases from J, with 18 bases in between. The CDR3 extends over 17 amino acids. Germline CDR1 SGHNT, CDR2 YYREEE (reference sequence). Here the CDR3 reads CASSPGQGTFGANVLTF. CDR3 bases: TGTGCCAGCAGCCCCGGTCAGGGAACATTCGGGGCCAACGTCCTGACTTTC.

This clone was seen only a few times. Other DNA sequences of this sample code for an identical CDR3. The chain uses TRBV2 and TRBJ2-1; TRBD2 aligns across 11 bases. The V and J ends lost 10 bases and 5 bases, in that order; junction bases with no gene match: 4. CDR1 is SNHLY, CDR2 FYNNEI, per germline. This CDR3 comprises 13 residues. CDR3 amino acids: CATRLAGNNEQFF. The CDR3 DNA follows: TGTGCCACAAGACTAGCGGGGAACAATGAGCAGTTCTTC.

The CDR3 protein is CASSQEPTSYNEQFF. The CDR3 bases are TGCGCCAGCAGCCAAGAGCCTACCTCCTACAATGAGCAGTTCTTC. The chain joins TRBV4-3 to TRBJ2-1; D is unresolved. The V gene's germline CDR1 is LGHNA and CDR2 YSLEER. The CDR3 is 15 amino acids. V lost 0 bases to trimming and J lost 0 bases, with 6 bases between them.

The chain joins TRBV2 to TRBJ1-5; TRBD1 matches 9 bases. CDR1 SNHLY and CDR2 FYNNEI come from the germline V gene. The CDR3 consists of 14 residues. The trim removed 7 bases at V and 5 bases at J, leaving 6 bases unmatched. This CDR3 reads CASTPRDRDQPQHF. As DNA, the CDR3 is TGTGCCAGCACCCCCCGGGACAGGGATCAGCCCCAGCATTTT.

The chain couples TRBV2 to TRBJ2-7, with 7 bases matching TRBD1. The CDR3 totals 14 residues. Per the germline V gene, CDR1 is SNHLY and CDR2 is FYNNEI. The V segment lost 6 bases and the J segment 5 bases; nucleotides outside the gene matches: 10. Written as DNA, the CDR3 is TGTGCCAGCAGGTACAGGGGCTTGGGGGACGAGCAGTACTTC. Translation gives CASRYRGLGDEQYF.

J is TRBJ2-7 and V is TRBV5-7, with unresolved D. TRBV5-7 counts as an open reading frame of uncertain function. V was pared by 0 bases and J by 0 bases, with 4 bases between. This CDR3 is 13 amino acids long. For the CDR3, the DNA is TGTGCCAGCAGCTTGGAACTCTCCTACGAGCAGTACTTC. Protein: CASSLELSYEQYF.

About this clone itself: Other DNA sequences within the sample encode an identical CDR3. This sequence joins TRBV18 and TRBJ2-1; 14 nucleotides match TRBD2. The CDR3 contains 15 residues. Per germline, CDR1 KGHSH and CDR2 LQKENI. After removal of 6 bases from V and 8 bases from J, the junction contained 6 bases not matched to a gene. The CDR3 bases are TGTGCCAGCTCTCCCGGACTAGCGGGAGGCGATGAGCAGTTCTTC. Amino acid sequence: CASSPGLAGGDEQFF. The whole variable domain, remainder taken from reference TRBV18 and TRBJ2-1, is NAGVMQNPRHLVRRRGQEARLRCSPMKGHSHVYWYRQLPEEGLKFMVYLQKENIIDESGMPKERFSAEFPKEGPSILRIQQVVRGDSAAYFCASSPGLAGGDEQFFGPGTRLTVL.

The chain couples TRBV14 to TRBJ2-7; 7 bases map to TRBD1. This CDR3 is 15 amino acids long. J gave up 3 bases and V 4 bases, and 9 bases lay outside the gene matches. Germline V gives CDR1 SGHDN, CDR2 FVKESK. For the CDR3, the DNA is TGTGCCAGCAGCCCGAAGGGACAGAGGAACTACGAGCAGTACTTC. This codes for CASSPKGQRNYEQYF.

This clone was seen only a few times. This chain links TRBV9 with TRBJ2-1, with a tentative D call TRBD2 (7 bases). CDR1 is SGDLS and CDR2 is YYNGEE in the germline V gene. V lost 0 bases, J lost 10 bases, and 17 bases lay in between. This CDR3 has 15 residues. CDR3 protein: CASSVGGAGAGEQFF. CDR3 nucleotides: TGTGCCAGCAGCGTAGGAGGGGCGGGGGCCGGCGAGCAGTTCTTC.

This clone showed up just a few times. The rearrangement joins TRBV7-2 to TRBJ1-5; 8 bases fit TRBD1. Germline V gene data show CDR1 as SGHTA and CDR2 as FQGNSA. Trimming took 4 bases from V and 4 from J; bases not matched to a gene: 3. There are 14 residues in the CDR3. The DNA of the CDR3 is TGTGCCAGCAGCTCCCGACAGGGGAATCAGCCCCAGCATTTT. This sequence encodes CASSSRQGNQPQHF.

The chain carries TRBV7-6 and TRBJ1-4; no clear D. CDR3 size: 13 residues. V was shortened by 2 bases and J by 6 bases, with 7 bases between the two germline ends. Germline V gives CDR1 SGHVS, CDR2 FNYEAQ. The CDR3 is CASSLWADEKLFF. For the CDR3, the DNA is TGTGCCAGCAGCTTATGGGCAGATGAAAAACTGTTTTTT.

The chain is built from TRBV2 and TRBJ1-1; D possibly corresponds to TRBD1 (6 bases). The V end lost 7 bases, the J end lost 1 base, and 10 bases lay between the germline ends. Germline loops: CDR1 SNHLY, CDR2 FYNNEI. This CDR3 is built from 13 residues. The CDR3 nucleotides are TGTGCCAGCACCGCGGGGGCGAACACTGAAGCTTTCTTT. Protein sequence: CASTAGANTEAFF.

The V and J genes are TRBV2 and TRBJ1-3; D remains ambiguous. V lost 7 bases and J lost 2, with 12 bases in between. This CDR3 contains 14 residues. Germline lookup yields CDR1 SNHLY and CDR2 FYNNEI. The CDR3 DNA reads as TGTGCCAGCAACCCGACTTCCCCTGGAAACACCATATATTTT. This sequence encodes CASNPTSPGNTIYF.

The rearrangement joins TRBV28 to TRBJ2-5; D is possibly TRBD2 (6 bases). Between the trimmed V and J ends, which lost 6 bases and 5 bases, there was a span of 16 bases. From germline, CDR1 is MDHEN and CDR2 SYDVKM. The CDR3 sequence is 14 residues long. In nucleotides, the CDR3 is TGTGCCAGCAGGTTTCAGACTAGTCGGGAGACCCAGTACTTC. It translates to CASRFQTSRETQYF. Based on the CDR3 plus reference TRBV28 and TRBJ2-5, the full variable domain is DVKVTQSSRYLVKRTGEKVFLECVQDMDHENMFWYRQDPGLGLRLIYFSYDVKMKEKGDIPEGYSVSREKKERFSLILESASTNQTSMYLCASRFQTSRETQYFGPGTRLLVL.

This chain joins TRBV6-1 and TRBJ2-3; D might be TRBD1 (6 bases). Germline CDR1 is MNHNS and CDR2 is SASEGT. The CDR3 spans 14 residues. The V gene lost 4 bases and the J gene lost 0 bases, with 8 bases spanning the gap. In DNA, the CDR3 is TGTGCCAGCAGTGCAGGGACAAGCACAGATACGCAGTATTTT. This gives the protein CASSAGTSTDTQYF.

The gene calls are TRBV5-6 and TRBJ2-4; 8 bases fit TRBD1. The germline V gene encodes CDR1 SGHDT and CDR2 YYEEEE. J gave up 8 bases and V 5 bases, and 6 bases lay outside the gene matches. The CDR3 sequence is 13 residues long. The CDR3 DNA reads as TGTGCCAGCAGACGGACAGGGATGGACATTCAGTACTTC. Translated, it gives CASRRTGMDIQYF.